Presented here are 21 T cell receptor beta chains from one specimen sequenced in a study of T cells in Graves' hyperthyroidism and ophthalmopathy (dated by TCRdb to about 2019). Library generation was performed with multiplex PCR. Sequencing used an Illumina HiSeq 2000. The TCR beta CDR3 regions were amplified from RNA transcripts. The TCR CDR3 was subjected to a first round of RT-PCR using the HTBI primer set and the Qiagen OneStep RT-PCR kit. Clones were called with MiXCR by TCRdb after fastp trimmed the public reads at Q25, and only in-frame beta chains were retained. Records with the same CDR3 protein are collapsed into one entry carrying the most frequent genes and DNA. The sample table records about 290,000 distinct CDR3 sequences; roughly 19% of these occur just once. The top ten clones comprise roughly 39% of the sample. The specimen was blood. These TCRs come from a man between 45 and 60 years old with Graves' ophthalmopathy.

There are a few counts of this clonotype. V usage is TRBV24-1 and J usage is TRBJ2-1, with D perhaps matching TRBD1 or TRBD2 (5 bases each). V lost 7 bases, J lost 7 bases, and 16 bases lay in between. This CDR3 spans 14 amino acids. The germline CDR1 and CDR2 sequences are KGHDR and SFDVKD. This chain's CDR3 is CATRGPGSTNEQFF. CDR3 nucleotide sequence: TGTGCCACCAGGGGACCGGGGTCTACAAATGAGCAGTTCTTC.

This clonotype was recorded at least ten times. The chain employs TRBV11-2 and TRBJ1-2; 7 bases align to TRBD1. V shed 4 bases and J 4 bases; nucleotides not matched to a gene: 6. Per the germline V gene, CDR1 is SGHAT and CDR2 is FQNNGV. The CDR3 covers 14 residues. DNA for the CDR3: TGTGCCAGCAGCTCCCTGACAGGGATCTATGGCTACACCTTC. Amino acids: CASSSLTGIYGYTF.

The rearrangement joins TRBV6-1 to TRBJ2-7; D may be TRBD2 (6 bases). CDR3 length: 13 amino acids. In germline, CDR1 is MNHNS, CDR2 SASEGT. V lost 8 bases and J 3 bases, leaving 14 bases between the germline ends. This CDR3 is CASGGEKNYEQYF. In nucleotides, the CDR3 is TGTGCCAGCGGCGGGGAGAAGAACTACGAGCAGTACTTC.

This clonotype has ten or more counts. V is TRBV12-3 or TRBV12-4 and J is TRBJ1-1; maybe TRBD1 (5 bases). V gave up 5 bases and J gave up 1 base, with 14 bases separating them. CDR3 size: 15 residues. CDR3 coding DNA: TGTGCCAGCAGTCTACCGGACAACAGGAACACTGAAGCTTTCTTT. It yields the protein CASSLPDNRNTEAFF.

About this clonotype itself: This may be a read error: a much more frequent sequence differs by one nucleotide. In DNA, the CDR3 is TGCGCCAGCAGCTTGCACGAGAAATCCACAGATACGCAGTATTTT. It specifies CASSLHEKSTDTQYF. This chain uses TRBV5-1 with TRBJ2-3; D is unclear. The CDR3 length is 15 residues. Germline values: CDR1 SGHRS, CDR2 YFSETQ. Trimming stripped 1 base from V and 2 bases from J, with 11 bases between. The entire variable domain, with the rest obtained from reference TRBV5-1 and TRBJ2-3, is as follows: KAGVTQTPRYLIKTRGQQVTLSCSPISGHRSVSWYQQTPGQGLQFLFEYFSETQRNKGNFPGRFSGRQFSNSRSEMNVSTLELGDSALYLCASSLHEKSTDTQYFGPGTRLTVL.

This clonotype showed up many times. The rearrangement links TRBV20-1 to TRBJ2-7, with D maybe TRBD2 (5 bases). The germline V gene encodes CDR1 DFQATT and CDR2 SNEGSKA (reference sequence). This CDR3 is 15 amino acids long. The ends were cut back, 3 bases at V and 3 bases at J, with 18 bases in the middle. The CDR3 DNA reads as TGCAGTGCTAGGTTACGTAGGGAGACAAACTACGAGCAGTACTTC. Residues: CSARLRRETNYEQYF.

The sample holds a few counts of this clonotype. In nucleotides, the CDR3 is TGTGCCAGCAGCTCATTACAGGGCCGGGCATACGAGCAGTACTTC. Its protein is CASSSLQGRAYEQYF. This chain connects TRBV5-5 to TRBJ2-7, with D tentatively TRBD1 (6 bases). This CDR3 region has 15 residues. CDR1 and CDR2 (germline): SGHKS, YYEKEE (reference sequence). V was pared by 3 bases and J by 4 bases, with 17 bases between. The variable domain in full, completed from reference TRBV5-5 and TRBJ2-7, reads DAGVTQSPTHLIKTRGQQVTLRCSPISGHKSVSWYQQVLGQGPQFIFQYYEKEERGRGNFPDRFSARQFPNYSSELNVNALLLGDSALYLCASSSLQGRAYEQYFGPGTRLTVT.

The J gene is TRBJ2-2, the V gene TRBV25-1, with D unclear. This CDR3 region has 12 residues. The germline gives CDR1 MGHDK, CDR2 SYGVNS. Trimming stripped 1 base from V and 7 bases from J, with 4 bases between. The CDR3 loop reads CASSEFRGELFF. The CDR3 coding sequence is TGTGCCAGCAGTGAATTTCGCGGGGAGCTGTTTTTT. Looking up the rest from reference TRBV25-1 and TRBJ2-2 gives the full variable domain: EADIYQTPRYLVIGTGKKITLECSQTMGHDKMYWYQQDPGMELHLIHYSYGVNSTEKGDLSSESTVSRIRTEHFPLTLESARPSHTSQYLCASSEFRGELFFGEGSRLTVL.

Ten or more counts support this clonotype. The gene calls are TRBV11-2 and TRBJ2-2, with D maybe TRBD2 (7 bases). The V gene's germline CDR1 is SGHAT and CDR2 FQNNGV. The CDR3 length is 17 residues. V was cut by 4 bases and J by 4 bases, with 19 bases left in between. The CDR3, as DNA: TGTGCCAGCAGCTACCCGAGTAGGGGGGGCACCACCGGGGAGCTGTTTTTT. This sequence encodes CASSYPSRGGTTGELFF.

In this sample, this clonotype turned up a few times. The V call is TRBV7-9, the J call TRBJ2-6; D unclear. This CDR3 has 16 residues. In germline, CDR1 is SEHNR, CDR2 FQNEAQ (reference sequence). Between the trimmed V and J ends, which lost 5 bases and 2 bases, there was a span of 13 bases. Here the CDR3 reads CASSPPEWAGANVLTF. CDR3 bases: TGTGCCAGCAGCCCACCGGAATGGGCTGGGGCCAACGTCCTGACTTTC.

This clonotype was seen a handful of times. The chain carries TRBV20-1 and TRBJ1-4; D might be TRBD1 (6 bases). This CDR3 is built from 13 residues. V lost 6 bases to trimming and J lost 3 bases, with 11 bases between them. Germline CDR1 DFQATT, CDR2 SNEGSKA (reference sequence). CDR3 bases: TGCAGTGCCGGGGGGCGGGCTAATGAAAAACTGTTTTTT. Protein product: CSAGGRANEKLFF.

This clonotype was recorded at least ten times. The CDR3 loop is CASSLVGAGEGTGELFF. The CDR3 region has the DNA TGCGCCAGCAGCTTGGTTGGAGCGGGAGAGGGCACCGGGGAGCTGTTTTTT. The rearrangement uses TRBV5-1 and TRBJ2-2, with 8 positions matching TRBD2. Germline V CDR1 and CDR2: SGHRS, YFSETQ. This CDR3 spans 17 amino acids. V lost 0 bases and J lost 4; bases outside the gene matches: 8.

This clonotype has just a few counts. The chain links TRBV10-3 to TRBJ2-3; TRBD2 agrees at 9 bases. CDR1 is ENHRY, CDR2 SYGVKD, per germline. J gave up 2 bases and V 6 bases, and 12 bases lay outside the gene matches. The CDR3 is 17 residues long. The CDR3 loop reads CAISKGLAPGHTDTQYF. The CDR3 DNA is TGTGCCATCAGCAAGGGACTAGCCCCAGGCCACACAGATACGCAGTATTTT.

This clonotype was counted ten times or more. The V gene is TRBV27, the J gene TRBJ2-7; perhaps D is TRBD1 or TRBD2 (5 bases each). This CDR3 has 17 residues. V gave up 7 bases and J gave up 4 bases, with 26 bases separating them. Germline V CDR1 and CDR2: MNHEY, SMNVEV (reference sequence). In nucleotides, the CDR3 is TGTGCCAGCAAGAGGACACTGCAACGCGGAGGTGGGTACGAGCAGTACTTC. It encodes CASKRTLQRGGGYEQYF.

Ten or more counts support this clonotype. The rearrangement joins TRBV2 to TRBJ2-7; D is unclear. CDR1 and CDR2 from the germline V gene are SNHLY and FYNNEI. There are 14 residues in the CDR3. V was shortened by 0 bases and J by 5 bases, with 11 bases between the two germline ends. The CDR3 is CASSEAGQVHEQYF. As DNA, the CDR3 is TGTGCCAGCAGTGAAGCTGGGCAGGTCCACGAGCAGTACTTC.

This clonotype showed up many times. This rearrangement joins TRBV5-1 to TRBJ2-1, with 13 nucleotides matching TRBD2. Per germline, CDR1 SGHRS and CDR2 YFSETQ. The CDR3 consists of 17 residues. Germline trimming cut 4 bases from V and 7 bases from J; bases unmatched to any gene: 11. CDR3 loop: CASSPLGRTSGRNEQFF. The CDR3 nucleotides read TGCGCCAGCAGCCCCCTGGGACGGACTAGCGGGAGAAATGAGCAGTTCTTC.

The chain links TRBV28 to TRBJ1-3; 9 bases agree with TRBD1. V shed 6 bases and J 5 bases; nucleotides not matched to a gene: 8. CDR3 length: 15 amino acids. In germline, CDR1 is MDHEN, CDR2 SYDVKM. The CDR3 sequence is CASRPGQGQRNTIYF. Written as DNA, the CDR3 is TGTGCCAGCAGACCTGGACAGGGGCAAAGAAACACCATATATTTT.

This clonotype was seen ten or more times. The chain employs TRBV13 and TRBJ2-1; TRBD2 might be the D (6 bases). The CDR3 runs 16 residues. Trimming cost V 1 base and J 3 bases, with 13 bases left between them. The germline CDR1 and CDR2 sequences are PRHDT and FYEKMQ (reference sequence). CDR3 protein: CASSLVGEAIYNEQFF. The CDR3, as DNA: TGTGCCAGCAGCTTAGTCGGGGAGGCCATCTACAATGAGCAGTTCTTC.

J is TRBJ2-5 and V is TRBV18, with 10 bases lining up with TRBD2. Germline V gene data show CDR1 as KGHSH and CDR2 as LQKENI. This CDR3 comprises 16 residues. The ends lost 2 bases at V and 2 bases at J; junction bases unmatched: 5. CDR3 sequence: CASSPRTSGVQETQYF. CDR3 in DNA: TGTGCCAGCTCACCAAGGACTAGCGGTGTTCAAGAGACCCAGTACTTC. Based on the CDR3 plus reference TRBV18 and TRBJ2-5, the full variable domain is NAGVMQNPRHLVRRRGQEARLRCSPMKGHSHVYWYRQLPEEGLKFMVYLQKENIIDESGMPKERFSAEFPKEGPSILRIQQVVRGDSAAYFCASSPRTSGVQETQYFGPGTRLLVL.

The gene calls are TRBV28 and TRBJ2-6; a possible D gene is TRBD2 (6 bases). The V end was cut by 5 bases, the J end by 2 bases, with 10 bases between. This CDR3 is 15 amino acids long. Germline loops: CDR1 MDHEN, CDR2 SYDVKM. CDR3 in DNA: TGTGCCAGCAGTAGCCTAGCGACTGGGGCCAACGTCCTGACTTTC. Residues: CASSSLATGANVLTF.

This clonotype was counted only a few times. This chain uses TRBV3-1 with TRBJ1-1, with D possibly matching TRBD1 (5 bases). Germline-derived CDR1 and CDR2 are LGHDT and YNNKEL (reference sequence). Deletions cut 0 bases from V and 3 bases from J, with 14 bases between. The CDR3 consists of 16 residues. For the CDR3, the DNA is TGTGCCAGCAGCCAAGATTTCCGGGGGAGGTACACTGAAGCTTTCTTT. Translated: CASSQDFRGRYTEAFF. Together with reference TRBV3-1 and TRBJ1-1, the CDR3 gives the full variable domain: DTAVSQTPKYLVTQMGNDKSIKCEQNLGHDTMYWYKQDSKKFLKIMFSYNNKELIINETVPNRFSPKSPDKAHLNLHINSLELGDSAVYFCASSQDFRGRYTEAFFGQGTRLTVV.